This section outlines one TCR beta chain sequence together with its context. What it binds is unknown. The sample originates from a study of a mutant IDH1 vaccine in newly diagnosed glioma. The wider study: With temozolomide cycles, or 4-6 weeks after radiotherapy alone, vaccination was started. Patients arrived already treated with radiotherapy, temozolomide, or both, most having had both.

The data were produced by immunoSEQ multiplex PCR, yet TCRdb's version contains in-frame clones alone and is incomplete. In the table there are about 33,000 clones, roughly four fifths of which are singletons. The time point denotes: week 35, safety follow-up. Vaccination used 300 ug of mutant IDH1 20-mer peptide per dose, with topical imiquimod. The sequence was obtained from a woman under 30 with glioma. The sequences come from PBMCs, collected from a glioma patient whose treatment included an IDH1 peptide vaccine.

This CDR3 is CASSLATEPKNTGELFF. The CDR3 DNA reads as TGCGCCAGCAGCTTGGCCACGGAGCCTAAGAACACCGGGGAGCTGTTTTTT. The chain has TRBV5-1 and TRBJ2-2; unclear D gene. CDR1 SGHRS and CDR2 YFSETQ come from the germline V gene. The CDR3 extends over 17 amino acids. Trimming stripped 0 bases from V and 1 base from J, with 13 bases between.